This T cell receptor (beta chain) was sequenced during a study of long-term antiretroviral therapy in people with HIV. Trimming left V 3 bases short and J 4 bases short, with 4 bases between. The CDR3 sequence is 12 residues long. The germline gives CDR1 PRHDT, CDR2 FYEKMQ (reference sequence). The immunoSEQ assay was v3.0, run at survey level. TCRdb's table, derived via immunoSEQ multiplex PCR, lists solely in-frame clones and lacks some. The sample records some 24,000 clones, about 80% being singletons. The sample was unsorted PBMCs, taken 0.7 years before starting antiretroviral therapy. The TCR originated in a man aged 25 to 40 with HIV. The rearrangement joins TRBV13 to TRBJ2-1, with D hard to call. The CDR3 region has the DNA TGTGCCAGCAGCTTTTCTTACAATGAGCAGTTCTTC. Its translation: CASSFSYNEQFF.